These 2 T cell receptor beta chains were all obtained from the same sample, sequenced in a study of beta chain features in type 1 diabetes. Study-wide results and limits: A moderate, significant TCRB CDR3 shortening appeared in type 1 diabetes across four CD4+ subsets.

TCRB transcripts that were expressed got sequenced, as all of the isolated RNA had been reverse transcribed. The repertoire was sequenced with immunoSEQ multiplex PCR; TCRdb's copy has only in-frame clones and lacks some. The profile shows hundreds of thousands of clones, approximately 15% of them singletons. The antigens of these receptors remain unknown. The sequenced material came from naive CD4+ T cells from blood. The source of these receptors is a man aged 18 to 30 with type 1 diabetes.

This clone has a handful of counts. DNA of the CDR3: TGTGCCAGCAGCTTTCGGACAGGGCACGAGCAGTACTTC. Amino acids: CASSFRTGHEQYF. The chain recombines TRBV5-6 with TRBJ2-7; 8 bases align to TRBD1. The CDR3 is 13 residues long. CDR1 is SGHDT and CDR2 is YYEEEE in the germline V gene. V was pared by 2 bases and J by 5 bases, with 3 bases of the junction left unmatched.

As for this clone: Other nucleotide sequences from this sample produce the same CDR3. The chain employs TRBV29-1 and TRBJ1-1; no clear D gene. The V end lost 4 bases, the J end lost 0 bases, and 9 bases lay between the germline ends. Per germline, CDR1 SQVTM and CDR2 ANQGSEA. There are 13 residues in the CDR3. This CDR3 is CSVGGRLNTEAFF. In DNA, the CDR3 is TGCAGCGTTGGTGGGAGACTGAACACTGAAGCTTTCTTT.